This is a list of T cell receptor beta chains from one sample in a study of blood T cells in healthy people across ages. TCRdb recomputed calls from the 5' RACE reads with MiXCR, one row per CDR3 protein. This sample has about 940,000 distinct CDR3 sequences, with roughly 52% found just once. Sequencing was performed on blood. These receptors were obtained from a man under 40 in good health. The CDR3 runs from the conserved cysteine through the conserved F or W. The D gene is left open where the match is weak. Expanded clones get a size class; other rows say once, few or many, or leave the size out.

>TRBJ2-1|TRBV4-3|TRBD1|few
TGCGCCAGCAGCCAAGAATTGAGGACAGGGGTTTTCTACAATGAGCAGTTCTTC
CASSQELRTGVFYNEQFF
>TRBJ1-1|TRBV4-2|.|.
TGTGCCAGCAGCGATCCGGGGGGTATGAACACTGAAGCTTTCTTT
CASSDPGGMNTEAFF
>TRBJ2-7|TRBV12-3/TRBV12-4|.|.
TGTGCCAGCAGACTCGACGGCCTCGAGCCGTACTTC
CASRLDGLEPYF
>TRBJ1-5|TRBV7-2|.|.
TGTGCCAGCAGCTTAGAGGGGTCCCGCAATCAGCCCCAGCATTTT
CASSLEGSRNQPQHF
>TRBJ2-7|TRBV29-1|.|.
TGCAGCGTTTGGGTTGGGCAGTACTTC
CSVWVGQYF
>TRBJ1-6|TRBV19|TRBD1|once
TGTGCCAGCTCTCTACAGGGGACCGATAATTCACCCCTCCACTTT
CASSLQGTDNSPLHF
>TRBJ2-2|TRBV6-5|TRBD2|.
TGTGCCAGCAGTTCACACCGGGTACTAGCGGCGAACACCGGGGAGCTGTTTTTT
CASSSHRVLAANTGELFF
>TRBJ1-1|TRBV12-3/TRBV12-4|.|once
TGTGCCAGCAGACCTGTAGGAGGGACCCTGAACACTGAAGCTTTCTTT
CASRPVGGTLNTEAFF
>TRBJ1-2|TRBV5-1|.|few
TGCGCCAGCAGCTTGACTGGCAGGGTCGACTATGGCTACACCTTC
CASSLTGRVDYGYTF
>TRBJ2-5|TRBV27|.|.
TGTGCCAGCAGTTTCTTGCGGTCTCAAGAGACCCAGTACTTC
CASSFLRSQETQYF
>TRBJ1-2|TRBV5-1|.|.
TGCGCCAGCAGCTTGGCCGAAGGGAATGGCTACACCTTC
CASSLAEGNGYTF
>TRBJ1-1|TRBV12-3/TRBV12-4|.|few
TGTGCCAGCAGACCTGACGGACAGCTTGAAGCTTTCTTT
CASRPDGQLEAFF
>TRBJ2-1|TRBV7-3|.|.
TGTGCCAGCAGGTCCGAATTGTGTCTAGCAGACCCTAAAAAGCAGTTCTTC
CASRSELCLADPKKQFF
>TRBJ2-7|TRBV20-1|.|few
TGCAGTGCTAGGCCCCACCGGGACACCGACTACGAGCAGTACTTC
CSARPHRDTDYEQYF
>TRBJ2-7|TRBV10-2|TRBD1|.
TGCGCCAGCACCCAGGGGGCCTATAGCTCCTACGAGCAGTCCTTC
CASTQGAYSSYEQSF
>TRBJ2-3|TRBV4-1|.|.
TGCGCCAGCAGCCAAGGGCCCTTAGGGGGGGCTGACGCAGATACGCAGTATTTT
CASSQGPLGGADADTQYF
>TRBJ2-1|TRBV5-1|TRBD1|few
TGCGCCAGCAGCCTAAGGACAGGGTTGGATGAGCAGTTCTTC
CASSLRTGLDEQFF
>TRBJ1-3|TRBV28|.|.
TGTACCCGCAGTCTCTCCGCGGGGTCCTCTGGAAACACCATATATTTT
CTRSLSAGSSGNTIYF
>TRBJ1-5|TRBV29-1|.|.
TGCAGCGTTGAAGATGGTCCGGGGTTCTATCAGCCCCAGCATTTT
CSVEDGPGFYQPQHF
>TRBJ2-7|TRBV7-3|.|.
TGTGCCAGCAGCTTAAATCTGGGACTCTACGAGCAGTACTTC
CASSLNLGLYEQYF
>TRBJ2-3|TRBV12-3/TRBV12-4|.|few
TGTGCCAGCAGTTTGGTCCCGGCGCGCACAGATACGCAGTATTTT
CASSLVPARTDTQYF
>TRBJ1-4|TRBV20-1|TRBD1|.
TGCAGTGCTACTCAGGGGACAGGGGGTGAAAAACTGTTTTTT
CSATQGTGGEKLFF
>TRBJ2-4|TRBV7-9|.|few
TGTGCCAGCAGCTTAGGGCAAAAAAACATTCAGTACTTC
CASSLGQKNIQYF
>TRBJ2-1|TRBV6-6|TRBD2|.
TGTGCCAGCAGTTACCCGCTAGCGGGGGCGCTAGACAATGAGCAGTTCTTC
CASSYPLAGALDNEQFF
>TRBJ2-3|TRBV5-4|TRBD1|.
TGTGCCAGCCCCGACAGGGGGCCTAACACAGATACGCAGTATTTT
CASPDRGPNTDTQYF
>TRBJ2-3|TRBV7-2|.|.
TGTGCAGGGAGGACAGGCTCCCGCACAGATACGCAGTATTTT
CAGRTGSRTDTQYF
>TRBJ1-2|TRBV3-1|.|few
TGTGCCAGCAGCCAACGGACGGCCCCTCGGGGCTACACCTTC
CASSQRTAPRGYTF
>TRBJ2-1|TRBV20-1|TRBD1|.
TGCAGTGCTAGAGCAGAGAGACAGGGGGTAGAGGATGAGCAGTTCTTC
CSARAERQGVEDEQFF
>TRBJ2-1|TRBV12-3/TRBV12-4|.|.
TGTGCCAGCAGTTTTCTGGGGGACAATGAGCAGTTCTTC
CASSFLGDNEQFF
>TRBJ2-7|TRBV28|.|.
TGTGTCAGCAGTGTTCCAGGGGCTGAGGGCGAGCAGTACTTC
CVSSVPGAEGEQYF
>TRBJ1-1|TRBV5-1|.|.
TGCGCCAGCAGCCCCATCCTGACAGAGGACACTGAAGCTTTCTTT
CASSPILTEDTEAFF
>TRBJ2-5|TRBV6-5|TRBD2|once
TGTGCCAGTACCGGCGGGGGGCCCTACAATGAGCAGTACTTC
CASTGGGPYNEQYF
>TRBJ1-5|TRBV2|.|.
TGTGCCAGCAGTGGGAGCCAGGGGCCCAATCAGCCCCAGCATTTT
CASSGSQGPNQPQHF
>TRBJ1-5|TRBV7-2|.|once
TGTGCCAGCAACCGGTGGGGGAGCAATCAGCCCCAGCATTTT
CASNRWGSNQPQHF
>TRBJ2-7|TRBV3-1|TRBD2|.
TGTGCCAGCAGCCAAGAGAACTTGGCGGGGGACGAGCAGTACTTC
CASSQENLAGDEQYF
>TRBJ1-4|TRBV6-6|.|few
TGTGCCAGCAGCCCCGCGGGCCCTAATGAAAAACTGTTTTTT
CASSPAGPNEKLFF
>TRBJ2-7|TRBV28|.|.
TGTGCCGCAGGCCTCCGGGACAATTACGAGCAGTACTTC
CAAGLRDNYEQYF
>TRBJ1-6|TRBV6-1|.|once
TGTGCCAGCAACCCCGATGGAAATTCACCCCTCCACTTT
CASNPDGNSPLHF
>TRBJ1-2|TRBV6-5|.|.
TGTGCCAGCAGTTACTCTCCAGGAAACCTATTAAGGGATGGCTACACCTTC
CASSYSPGNLLRDGYTF